The 14 T cell receptor beta chains below all came from one sample that was sequenced in a study of shared clonotypes between healthy human individuals. The table came from immunoSEQ multiplex PCR; TCRdb's copy has only in-frame clones and leaves some out. The sample has roughly 480,000 clones, 70% to 80% seen once; the top ten hold approximately 12%. The sequenced sample consisted of PBMCs. The receptors stem from a middle-aged woman in good health. Some clones in this sample may be carry-over from other donors' samples.

The chain uses TRBV18 and TRBJ1-2; 7 positions agree with TRBD1. Germline lookup yields CDR1 KGHSH and CDR2 LQKENI. The ends lost 4 bases at V and 5 bases at J; junction bases unmatched: 7. The CDR3 is made up of 14 amino acids. DNA for the CDR3: TGTGCCAGCTCACGAGGGACAGCTGAGTATGGCTACACCTTC. Encoded protein: CASSRGTAEYGYTF.

The V and J genes are TRBV28 and TRBJ2-3; D gene uncertain. CDR1 and CDR2 from the germline V gene are MDHEN and SYDVKM. V dropped 4 bases and J dropped 2 bases, with 22 bases sitting between them. There are 18 residues in the CDR3. This CDR3 reads CASSSLVRAPAFTDTQYF. CDR3 in DNA: TGTGCCAGCAGTTCCTTAGTACGCGCCCCAGCATTCACAGATACGCAGTATTTT.

The genes are TRBV18 and TRBJ2-7, with a weak D call TRBD2 (7 bases). Germline CDR1 is KGHSH and CDR2 is LQKENI. Trimming cost V 0 bases and J 5 bases, with 11 bases left between them. CDR3 length equals 14 residues. The CDR3 DNA follows: TGTGCCAGCTCACCACCTGGCGGGGGCGACGAGCAGTACTTC. It encodes CASSPPGGGDEQYF.

Written as DNA, the CDR3 is TGTGCCAGCAGTTTACGGGGGGTTAATGAGCAGTTCTTC. Residues: CASSLRGVNEQFF. V gene TRBV27 combines with J gene TRBJ2-1, with TRBD2 matching over 7 bases. The CDR3 extends over 13 amino acids. Unmatched junction bases numbered 2, after V lost 2 bases and J lost 7 bases. Germline V gives CDR1 MNHEY, CDR2 SMNVEV (reference sequence).

The chain uses TRBV9 and TRBJ2-5, with 7 bases that match TRBD2. This CDR3 contains 14 residues. Trimming took 3 bases from V and 5 from J; bases not matched to a gene: 7. The germline V gene has CDR1 SGDLS and CDR2 YYNGEE. The CDR3 protein is CASSAGLSLETQYF. Written as DNA, the CDR3 is TGTGCCAGCAGCGCGGGACTAAGTTTGGAGACCCAGTACTTC. Full variable domain (rest looked up from reference TRBV9 and TRBJ2-5): DSGVTQTPKHLITATGQRVTLRCSPRSGDLSVYWYQQSLDQGLQFLIQYYNGEERAKGNILERFSAQQFPDLHSELNLSSLELGDSALYFCASSAGLSLETQYFGPGTRLLVL.

The CDR3 reads CASSSQGARNTGELFF. The CDR3 DNA is TGTGCCAGCAGTTCACAGGGGGCTAGGAACACCGGGGAGCTGTTTTTT. This chain joins TRBV28 and TRBJ2-2; TRBD1 matches 9 bases. Trimming cost V 4 bases and J 1 base; bases outside gene matches: 4. The CDR3 runs to 16 residues. Germline CDR1 MDHEN, CDR2 SYDVKM.

This clone has just one count. The rearrangement joins TRBV18 to TRBJ2-3, with TRBD2 identical over 12 bases. This CDR3 comprises 17 residues. Germline CDR1 KGHSH, CDR2 LQKENI. V was clipped by 8 bases and J by 2 bases; unmatched bases: 11. For the CDR3, the DNA is TGTGCCAGCCGATACCTTGGACTAGCGGGGTACACAGATACGCAGTATTTT. Residues: CASRYLGLAGYTDTQYF.

The genes are TRBV29-1 and TRBJ1-2; tentative D call: TRBD1 (6 bases). Trimming took 6 bases from V and 3 from J, leaving 14 bases between them. Germline loops: CDR1 SQVTM, CDR2 ANQGSEA. The CDR3 totals 13 residues. The CDR3 nucleotides read TGCAGCGTGTCACGGGGGCAGGACTATGGCTACACCTTC. Translated, it gives CSVSRGQDYGYTF.

About this clone itself: In the same sample, other DNA sequences code for this CDR3. This chain links TRBV19 with TRBJ1-1, with D possibly matching TRBD1 (5 bases). The germline gives CDR1 LNHDA, CDR2 SQIVND (reference sequence). The CDR3 runs to 13 residues. The germline V and J ends were trimmed by 3 bases and 1 base, with 6 bases remaining between them. The CDR3: CASSMGGNTEAFF. CDR3 sequence (DNA): TGTGCCAGTAGTATGGGGGGGAACACTGAAGCTTTCTTT. The full variable domain, completed using reference TRBV19 and TRBJ1-1, is DGGITQSPKYLFRKEGQNVTLSCEQNLNHDAMYWYRQDPGQGLRLIYYSQIVNDFQKGDIAEGYSVSREKKESFPLTVTSAQKNPTAFYLCASSMGGNTEAFFGQGTRLTVV.

The chain carries TRBV15 and TRBJ1-4; D uncertain. Germline V gene lookup returns CDR1 LNHNV and CDR2 YYDKDF (reference sequence). The CDR3 sequence is 16 residues long. V was cut by 3 bases and J by 5 bases, with 16 bases left in between. The CDR3 is CATSRERGISNEKLFF. CDR3 in DNA: TGTGCCACCAGCAGGGAACGCGGCATCTCAAATGAAAAACTGTTTTTT.

This clone appeared once. This CDR3 is CASSLEASTGNQPQHF. Here the CDR3 DNA reads TGTGCCAGCAGCTTAGAAGCCAGCACTGGGAATCAGCCCCAGCATTTT. The chain is built from TRBV7-2 and TRBJ1-5; D gene unclear. V was shortened by 1 base and J by 4 bases, with 14 bases between the two germline ends. The CDR3 runs to 16 residues. Per the germline V gene, CDR1 is SGHTA and CDR2 is FQGNSA.

CDR3 region: CASSFGTGHYEQYF. The CDR3 nucleotides are TGTGCCAGCAGTTTTGGGACAGGGCACTACGAGCAGTACTTC. The chain uses TRBV28 and TRBJ2-7; the match to TRBD1 covers 9 bases. The J segment lost 3 bases and the V segment lost 3 bases, leaving 3 bases of the junction unmatched. This CDR3 comprises 14 residues. Germline V gives CDR1 MDHEN, CDR2 SYDVKM.

The J gene is TRBJ2-5, the V gene TRBV5-4; tentative D call: TRBD1 (6 bases). This CDR3 has 15 residues. Germline loops: CDR1 SGHNT, CDR2 YYREEE (reference sequence). The V end was cut by 4 bases, the J end by 3 bases, with 16 bases between. The CDR3: CASSNAGVKEETQYF. DNA of the CDR3: TGTGCCAGCAGCAACGCAGGGGTAAAGGAAGAGACCCAGTACTTC.

The rearrangement uses TRBV28 and TRBJ1-4; D gene unclear. The V gene lost 8 bases and the J gene lost 2 bases, with 6 bases spanning the gap. There are 12 residues in the CDR3. Germline V gene sequence: CDR1 MDHEN, CDR2 SYDVKM. The CDR3 sequence: CASEGTNEKLFF. CDR3 coding DNA: TGTGCCAGCGAAGGTACTAATGAAAAACTGTTTTTT.